This TCR beta chain originates from a study of OX40 agonist ivuxolimab in advanced cancers. Study-level background: The diagnoses of dose-escalation patients were hepatocellular carcinoma, melanoma, renal cell or head and neck cancer. Three patients, one with hepatocellular carcinoma and two with cutaneous melanoma, achieved partial responses. Findings and limits, study-wide: CD8+ T cells averaged more expanded clones than CD4+.

V lost 4 bases, J lost 3 bases, and 3 bases stayed unmatched. The CDR3 is 13 residues long. CDR1 is SGHRS and CDR2 is YFSETQ in the germline V gene. This clone has just a few counts. Its antigen is unknown. Libraries were prepared by immunoSEQ multiplex PCR; TCRdb keeps only in-frame clonotypes and omits some of them. This sample has around 84,000 clones, with approximately 90% found just once. The origin of this receptor is an adult with an advanced solid tumor such as melanoma, head and neck, liver or kidney cancer. The chain couples TRBV5-1 to TRBJ2-7; the match to TRBD1 covers 8 bases. The specimen comprised CD4+ or CD8+ T cells sorted from blood, sampled in a trial of the OX40 agonist ivuxolimab. The CDR3 nucleotides are TGCGCCAGCAGCCCCACAGGGGGCTACGAGCAGTACTTC. Translation gives CASSPTGGYEQYF.